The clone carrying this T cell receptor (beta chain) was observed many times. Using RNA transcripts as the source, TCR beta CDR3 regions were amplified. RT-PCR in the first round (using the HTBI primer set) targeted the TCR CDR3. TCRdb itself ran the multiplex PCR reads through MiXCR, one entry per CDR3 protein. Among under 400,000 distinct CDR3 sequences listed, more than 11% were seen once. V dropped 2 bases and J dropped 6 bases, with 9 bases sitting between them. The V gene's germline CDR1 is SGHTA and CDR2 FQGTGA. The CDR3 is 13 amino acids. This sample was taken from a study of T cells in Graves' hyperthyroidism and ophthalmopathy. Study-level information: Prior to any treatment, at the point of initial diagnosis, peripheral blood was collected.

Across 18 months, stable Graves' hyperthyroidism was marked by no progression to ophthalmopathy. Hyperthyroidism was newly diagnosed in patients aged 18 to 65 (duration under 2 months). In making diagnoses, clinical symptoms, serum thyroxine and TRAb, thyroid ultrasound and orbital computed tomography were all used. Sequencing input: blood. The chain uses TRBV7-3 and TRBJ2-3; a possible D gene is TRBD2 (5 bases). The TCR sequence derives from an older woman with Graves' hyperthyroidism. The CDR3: CASSLSSLDTQYF. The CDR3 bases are TGTGCCAGCAGCTTATCTAGCCTGGATACGCAGTATTTT.